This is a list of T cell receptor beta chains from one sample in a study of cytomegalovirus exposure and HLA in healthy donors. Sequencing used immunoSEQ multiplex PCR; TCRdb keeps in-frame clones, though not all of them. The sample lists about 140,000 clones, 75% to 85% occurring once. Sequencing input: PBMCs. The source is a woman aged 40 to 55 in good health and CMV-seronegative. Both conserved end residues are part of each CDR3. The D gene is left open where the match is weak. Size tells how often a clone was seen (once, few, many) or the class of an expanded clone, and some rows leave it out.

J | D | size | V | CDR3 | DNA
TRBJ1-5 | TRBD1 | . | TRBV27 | CASSSDRAQPQHF | TGTGCCAGCAGTTCGGACAGGGCTCAGCCCCAGCATTTT
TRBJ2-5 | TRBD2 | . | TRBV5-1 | CASSLRLAAETQYF | TGCGCCAGCAGCTTGCGACTAGCGGCAGAGACCCAGTACTTC
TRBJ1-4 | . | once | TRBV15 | CATSNGGSEKLFF | TGTGCCACCAGCAATGGGGGGAGTGAAAAACTGTTTTTT
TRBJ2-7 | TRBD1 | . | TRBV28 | CASSWPGQGYEQYF | TGTGCCAGTTCATGGCCGGGACAGGGGTACGAGCAGTACTTC
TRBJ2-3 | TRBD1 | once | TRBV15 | CATSRERPRGLKADTQYF | TGTGCCACCAGCAGAGAGAGGCCCAGGGGGCTGAAGGCAGATACGCAGTATTTT
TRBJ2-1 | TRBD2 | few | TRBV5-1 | CASSSGGLNEQFF | TGCGCCAGCAGCAGCGGGGGACTCAATGAGCAGTTCTTC
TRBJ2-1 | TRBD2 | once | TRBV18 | CASSPTSGGNEQFF | TGTGCCAGCTCACCAACTAGCGGGGGGAATGAGCAGTTCTTC
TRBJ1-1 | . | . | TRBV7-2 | CASSLSHTLNTEAFF | TGTGCCAGCAGCTTATCCCACACCCTGAACACTGAAGCTTTCTTT
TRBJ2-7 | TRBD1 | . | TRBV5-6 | CASSFTGVYEQYF | TGTGCCAGCAGCTTTACAGGGGTCTACGAGCAGTACTTC
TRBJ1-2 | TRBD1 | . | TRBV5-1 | CASSLAPGQGYNYGYTF | TGCGCCAGCAGCTTGGCTCCGGGACAGGGCTATAACTATGGCTACACCTTC
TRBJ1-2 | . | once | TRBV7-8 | CASSPSRSRNYGYTF | TGTGCCAGCAGCCCGTCGCGCTCTAGGAACTATGGCTACACCTTC
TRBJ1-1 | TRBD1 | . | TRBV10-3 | CAISEGQGDTEAFF | TGTGCCATCAGTGAGGGGCAGGGGGACACTGAAGCTTTCTTT
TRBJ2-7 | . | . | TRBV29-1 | CSVGAGHTYEQYF | TGCAGCGTTGGGGCAGGGCATACTTACGAGCAGTACTTC
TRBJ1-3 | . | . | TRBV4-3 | CASSQIQGNTIYF | TGCGCCAGCAGCCAAATACAGGGAAACACCATATATTTT
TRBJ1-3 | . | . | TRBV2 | CASSGETPFSGNTIYF | TGTGCCAGCAGTGGGGAGACACCCTTCAGTGGAAACACCATATATTTT
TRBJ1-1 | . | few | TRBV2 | CASSEGGRNTEAFF | TGTGCCAGCAGTGAAGGCGGCAGGAACACTGAAGCTTTCTTT
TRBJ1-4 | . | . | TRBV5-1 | CASSPTGNNEKLFF | TGCGCCAGCAGCCCTACAGGGAATAATGAAAAACTGTTTTTT
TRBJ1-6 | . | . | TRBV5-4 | CASSLGGQYNSPLHF | TGTGCCAGCAGCTTGGGCGGGCAGTATAATTCACCCCTCCACTTT
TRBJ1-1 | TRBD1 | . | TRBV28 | CASTTQDRDNTEAFF | TGTGCCAGCACCACTCAAGACAGGGACAACACTGAAGCTTTCTTT
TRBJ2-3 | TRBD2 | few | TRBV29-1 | CSVEDLAGALTDTQYF | TGCAGCGTTGAAGATCTAGCGGGGGCCCTCACAGATACGCAGTATTTT
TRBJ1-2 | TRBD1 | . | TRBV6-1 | CASKNRGRSVGYTF | TGTGCCAGCAAAAACAGGGGGCGCTCGGTTGGCTACACCTTC
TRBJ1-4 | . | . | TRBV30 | CAWGVTTNEKLFF | TGTGCCTGGGGAGTAACAACTAATGAAAAACTGTTTTTT
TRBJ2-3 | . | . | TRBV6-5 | CASSYGRDSQYF | TGTGCCAGCAGTTACGGTCGGGATTCGCAGTATTTT
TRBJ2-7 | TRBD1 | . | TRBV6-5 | CASRRMTGSSYEQYF | TGTGCCAGCAGAAGGATGACAGGGAGCTCCTACGAGCAGTACTTC
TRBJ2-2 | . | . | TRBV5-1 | CASSQDSQANTGELFF | TGCGCCAGCAGCCAGGACAGCCAGGCGAACACCGGGGAGCTGTTTTTT
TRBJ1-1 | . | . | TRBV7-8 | CASSLKGVRAEAFF | TGTGCCAGCAGCTTAAAGGGGGTCCGGGCTGAAGCTTTCTTT
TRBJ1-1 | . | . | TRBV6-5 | CASTSGRGNTEAFF | TGTGCCAGCACCTCGGGCAGGGGGAACACTGAAGCTTTCTTT
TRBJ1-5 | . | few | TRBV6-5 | CASSYSGSYNQPQHF | TGTGCCAGCAGTTACAGCGGGTCTTACAATCAGCCCCAGCATTTT
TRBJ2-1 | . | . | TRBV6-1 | CASSEGVGQGRDEQFF | TGTGCCAGCAGTGAAGGGGTCGGGCAGGGGAGGGATGAGCAGTTCTTC
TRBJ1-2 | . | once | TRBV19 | CASRPPSQGSYDYTF | TGTGCCAGTAGGCCACCTTCACAGGGTAGCTATGACTACACCTTC
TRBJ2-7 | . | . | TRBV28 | CASLGQSYEQYF | TGTGCCAGCCTCGGACAGTCCTACGAGCAGTACTTC
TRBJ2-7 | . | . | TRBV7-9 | CASSLGGGGAGAWEQYF | TGTGCCAGCAGCTTAGGTGGTGGGGGGGCCGGGGCATGGGAGCAGTACTTC
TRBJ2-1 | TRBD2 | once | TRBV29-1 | CSVEEGRGLVNEQFF | TGCAGCGTTGAAGAGGGTCGAGGACTAGTAAATGAGCAGTTCTTC
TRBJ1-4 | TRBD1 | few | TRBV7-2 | CASSLGQLTTNEKLFF | TGTGCCAGCAGCTTGGGACAGCTGACAACTAATGAAAAACTGTTTTTT
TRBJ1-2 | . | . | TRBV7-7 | CASILPGGYGYTF | TGTGCTAGCATCCTCCCGGGGGGCTATGGCTACACCTTC
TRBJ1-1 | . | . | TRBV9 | CASSVGAGDTEAFF | TGTGCCAGCAGCGTAGGGGCGGGGGACACTGAAGCTTTCTTT